The 27 T cell receptor beta chains given below trace back to one sample, sequenced in a study of T-cell reconstitution after alpha-beta-depleted transplantation in children. The authors prepared the TCRbeta library with unique molecular identifiers. MiXCR, run by TCRdb on the PCR reads, gives a single entry per CDR3 protein. The sample has fewer than 450,000 distinct CDR3 sequences; around 15% are singletons. This sample comprised PBMCs, mostly from graft donor cells, obtained 360 days after TCRalphabeta/CD19-depleted stem cell transplant. Source of these receptors: a male patient between 2 and 10 years old who had a stem cell transplant for acute lymphoblastic leukemia, so the T cells may come from the graft donor.

V gene TRBV9 combines with J gene TRBJ2-2; 8 bases line up with TRBD2. CDR1 and CDR2 from the germline V gene are SGDLS and YYNGEE. With 1 base clipped from V and 3 bases from J, the junction kept 8 bases outside the gene matches. This CDR3 has 17 amino acids. The CDR3 coding sequence is TGTGCCAGCAGCGTAACCCCAAGCGGGAGATACACCGGGGAGCTGTTTTTT. It encodes CASSVTPSGRYTGELFF.

This clonotype was counted between two and nine times. This chain's CDR3 is CASSLSPSWLLPSYEQYF. In DNA, the CDR3 is TGTGCCAGCAGTTTGAGCCCATCGTGGCTTCTCCCTTCCTACGAGCAGTACTTC. The chain joins TRBV28 to TRBJ2-7, with D unresolved. The CDR3 extends over 18 amino acids. Per germline, CDR1 MDHEN and CDR2 SYDVKM. V lost 3 bases, J lost 1 base, and 22 bases lay in between. The full variable domain, completed using reference TRBV28 and TRBJ2-7, is DVKVTQSSRYLVKRTGEKVFLECVQDMDHENMFWYRQDPGLGLRLIYFSYDVKMKEKGDIPEGYSVSREKKERFSLILESASTNQTSMYLCASSLSPSWLLPSYEQYFGPGTRLTVT.

This clonotype was detected only a few times. This chain joins TRBV20-1 and TRBJ2-1; 8 bases match TRBD2. CDR1 is DFQATT, CDR2 SNEGSKA, per germline (reference sequence). V was clipped by 0 bases and J by 7 bases; unmatched bases: 8. This CDR3 is 15 amino acids long. The CDR3 DNA reads as TGCAGTGCTAGAGAGCGGGAGGCCCGGCCGAATGAGCAGTTCTTC. Translating gives CSAREREARPNEQFF.

This clonotype was picked up many times. CDR3 in amino acids: CASSSGRLTHETQYF. DNA of the CDR3: TGTGCCAGCAGTTCGGGACGACTAACCCATGAAACCCAGTACTTC. The rearrangement joins TRBV12-3 or TRBV12-4 to TRBJ2-5, with D possibly being TRBD1 or TRBD2 (5 bases each). CDR3 length: 15 residues. V was shortened by 4 bases and J by 8 bases, with 20 bases between the two germline ends.

This clonotype was seen only once. The V call is TRBV18, the J call TRBJ1-2; no firm D call. Trimming took 2 bases from V and 6 from J, leaving 19 bases between them. CDR1 and CDR2 from the germline V gene are KGHSH and LQKENI. The CDR3 is 16 amino acids. Here the CDR3 reads CASSPAPRSQPDGYTF. The CDR3 region has the DNA TGTGCCAGCTCACCAGCGCCAAGGTCTCAGCCGGATGGCTACACCTTC.

The chain's CDR3 is CASSDNFLTYEQYF. The CDR3 DNA sequence: TGTGCCAGCAGTGACAACTTCCTAACCTACGAGCAGTACTTC. The chain recombines TRBV6-4 with TRBJ2-7; D gene unclear. From germline, CDR1 is MRHNA and CDR2 SNTAGT. The V and J ends lost 2 bases and 2 bases respectively, with 10 bases between them. The CDR3 loop spans 14 amino acids.

This clonotype was detected a few times. The chain employs TRBV3-1 and TRBJ2-1; D unresolved. Germline-derived CDR1 and CDR2 are LGHDT and YNNKEL (reference sequence). The germline V and J ends were trimmed by 1 base and 0 bases, with 10 bases remaining between them. This CDR3 has 16 residues. Here the CDR3 DNA reads TGTGCCAGCAGCCAAGGCGCAAGGAGCTCCTACAATGAGCAGTTCTTC. Its protein is CASSQGARSSYNEQFF.

This clonotype was seen more than once but under ten times. V usage is TRBV4-2 and J usage is TRBJ2-5; TRBD1 is a possible D gene (6 bases). Per the germline V gene, CDR1 is LGHNA and CDR2 is YNFKEQ. The CDR3 runs to 16 residues. V shed 2 bases and J shed 0 bases, with 13 bases lying between them. The CDR3 sequence is CASSQSPGTHQETQYF. The CDR3 nucleotides are TGTGCCAGCAGCCAATCTCCAGGGACACACCAAGAGACCCAGTACTTC.

This clonotype has only a few counts. The genes are TRBV20-1 and TRBJ2-7; D unresolved. Germline assignment: CDR1 DFQATT and CDR2 SNEGSKA (reference sequence). V dropped 6 bases and J dropped 3 bases, with 9 bases sitting between them. The CDR3 spans 11 residues. The CDR3 nucleotides read TGCAGTGCGGGCCTTTACTACGAGCAGTACTTC. This sequence encodes CSAGLYYEQYF.

This clonotype turned up a few times. The CDR3 here is CAWSVGRILYSGYTF. DNA for the CDR3: TGTGCCTGGAGTGTAGGTCGGATTCTCTATTCAGGCTACACCTTC. The rearrangement joins TRBV30 to TRBJ1-2; D unclear. The CDR3 extends over 15 amino acids. In germline, CDR1 is GTSNPN, CDR2 SVGIG (reference sequence). The V gene lost 0 bases and the J gene lost 8 bases, with 19 bases spanning the gap. Drawing the rest from reference TRBV30 and TRBJ1-2, the complete variable domain is SQTIHQWPATLVQPVGSPLSLECTVEGTSNPNLYWYRQAAGRGLQLLFYSVGIGQISSEVPQNLSASRPQDRQFILSSKKLLLSDSGFYLCAWSVGRILYSGYTFGSGTRLTVV.

This clonotype was recorded many times. This chain links TRBV7-2 with TRBJ2-4; D not resolved. Germline-derived CDR1 and CDR2 are SGHTA and FQGNSA. V gave up 7 bases and J gave up 1 base, with 11 bases separating them. The CDR3 is made up of 14 amino acids. The CDR3, as DNA: TGTGCCAGCACTCATGTTGGGGCCAAAAACATTCAGTACTTC. The encoded protein is CASTHVGAKNIQYF.

This clonotype showed up just a few times. The J gene is TRBJ2-5, the V gene TRBV5-1, with 7 bases aligning to TRBD2. With 1 base clipped from V and 5 bases from J, the junction kept 11 bases outside the gene matches. Germline assignment: CDR1 SGHRS and CDR2 YFSETQ. This CDR3 contains 16 residues. CDR3 protein: CASSLFEGGPHETQYF. CDR3 sequence (DNA): TGCGCCAGCAGCTTGTTCGAGGGAGGGCCTCATGAGACCCAGTACTTC.

V is TRBV5-1 and J is TRBJ2-3; 11 bases fit TRBD1. Losses at the gene ends were 3 bases for V and 0 bases for J; bases not matched to a gene: 6. In germline, CDR1 is SGHRS, CDR2 YFSETQ. The CDR3 runs 17 residues. This CDR3 is CASSSLGQGVSTDTQYF. The CDR3 DNA reads as TGCGCCAGCAGCTCATTGGGACAGGGGGTCAGCACAGATACGCAGTATTTT.

This clonotype has just a few counts. This chain joins TRBV20-1 and TRBJ1-1; 11 bases fit TRBD1. Trimming cost V 2 bases and J 7 bases; bases outside gene matches: 12. Looked up from germline, CDR1 is DFQATT and CDR2 is SNEGSKA (reference sequence). The CDR3 has 16 residues. The CDR3 region has the DNA TGCAGTGCTAGACCGGTCCCGGGACAGGGGGTGGGTGAAGCTTTCTTT. This translates into CSARPVPGQGVGEAFF.

The chain links TRBV7-8 to TRBJ2-6, with D maybe TRBD2 (6 bases). CDR1 SGHVS and CDR2 FQNEAQ come from the germline V gene. There are 20 residues in the CDR3. With 7 bases removed from V and 1 base from J, the gap between germline ends came to 26 bases. CDR3 DNA: TGTGCCAGCAACAACCAAGTAGGTGGCAGGGAGGCATCTGGGGCCAACGTCCTGACTTTC. Its translation is CASNNQVGGREASGANVLTF.

The table lists this clonotype with a few counts. V gene TRBV12-3 or TRBV12-4 combines with J gene TRBJ2-1; weak D call: TRBD2 (6 bases). CDR3 length: 15 residues. Trimming shortened V by 11 bases and J by 0 bases, and 17 bases separated the two germline ends. The CDR3 is CACAFDGSSYNEQFF. In DNA, the CDR3 is TGTGCCTGCGCCTTCGACGGGAGCTCCTACAATGAGCAGTTCTTC.

This clonotype has a handful of counts. The chain uses TRBV2 and TRBJ1-1, with D unresolved. Germline V lookup: CDR1 SNHLY, CDR2 FYNNEI. V was shortened by 6 bases and J by 1 base, with 12 bases between the two germline ends. The CDR3 has 14 amino acids. The CDR3 reads CASSTPGWNTEAFF. The DNA of the CDR3 is TGTGCCAGCAGCACGCCGGGGTGGAACACTGAAGCTTTCTTT. Supplemented by reference TRBV2 and TRBJ1-1, the full variable domain reads EPEVTQTPSHQVTQMGQEVILRCVPISNHLYFYWYRQILGQKVEFLVSFYNNEISEKSEIFDDQFSVERPDGSNFTLKIRSTKLEDSAMYFCASSTPGWNTEAFFGQGTRLTVV.

This clonotype has just a few counts. The chain employs TRBV20-1 and TRBJ2-5, with 7 positions matching TRBD2. The CDR3 has 12 residues. The V segment lost 4 bases and the J segment 3 bases; nucleotides outside the gene matches: 2. Germline CDR1 and CDR2: DFQATT and SNEGSKA (reference sequence). The CDR3 loop reads CSANRGEETQYF. CDR3 sequence (DNA): TGCAGTGCTAATCGGGGGGAAGAGACCCAGTACTTC.

For this clonotype: A junction end diverges from the germline sequence, so it may reflect a read error. The chain combines TRBV6-5 with TRBJ2-7, with D unclear. CDR1 MNHEY and CDR2 SVGAGI come from the germline V gene. This CDR3 has 13 residues. This chain's CDR3 is CAISYSRAYEQYF. DNA for the CDR3: TGTGCCATCAGTTACAGTAGGGCTTACGAGCAGTACTTC.

This rearrangement joins TRBV20-1 to TRBJ2-3, with no clear D. V lost 6 bases and J 2 bases, leaving 12 bases between the germline ends. The CDR3 is 13 residues long. Germline V gene sequence: CDR1 DFQATT, CDR2 SNEGSKA (reference sequence). In nucleotides, the CDR3 is TGCAGTGCAATCAGTGGTAACACAGATACGCAGTATTTT. The encoded protein is CSAISGNTDTQYF.

CDR3 nucleotide sequence: TGTGCCAGCAGTTACATGGGGGGCACTAATGAAAAACTGTTTTTT. Amino acid sequence: CASSYMGGTNEKLFF. This chain connects TRBV6-5 to TRBJ1-4, with D possibly being TRBD1 (6 bases). This CDR3 has 15 residues. V was shortened by 2 bases and J by 2 bases, with 9 bases between the two germline ends. In germline, CDR1 is MNHEY, CDR2 SVGAGI.

This chain joins TRBV28 and TRBJ1-5; tentative D call: TRBD1 (5 bases). Trimming took off 6 bases at V and 0 bases at J, with 12 bases between the two ends. Germline V gene data show CDR1 as MDHEN and CDR2 as SYDVKM. This CDR3 spans 15 amino acids. In nucleotides, the CDR3 is TGTGCCAGCAGGTGGGGACGGAATAGCAATCAGCCCCAGCATTTT. It is translated as CASRWGRNSNQPQHF.

This clonotype turned up a few times. J is TRBJ2-1 and V is TRBV7-6, with 11 bases matching TRBD2. CDR3 length equals 16 residues. Germline values: CDR1 SGHVS, CDR2 FNYEAQ. After removal of 5 bases from V and 5 bases from J, the junction contained 8 bases not matched to a gene. CDR3 DNA: TGTGCCAGCAGCACTAGGTTAGCGGGAGGGAACAATGAGCAGTTCTTC. Amino acid sequence: CASSTRLAGGNNEQFF.

Many counts were recorded for this clonotype. The chain has TRBV5-6 and TRBJ2-3; 8 positions agree with TRBD2. The CDR3 consists of 17 residues. V was clipped by 0 bases and J by 4 bases; unmatched bases: 10. Looked up from germline, CDR1 is SGHDT and CDR2 is YYEEEE. In nucleotides, the CDR3 is TGTGCCAGCAGCTTGGTTCGGTTGGGACTAGTATCAGATACGCAGTATTTT. This sequence encodes CASSLVRLGLVSDTQYF.

This clonotype showed up many times. The chain carries TRBV5-1 and TRBJ2-1; a possible D gene is TRBD2 (6 bases). Germline loops: CDR1 SGHRS, CDR2 YFSETQ. Trimming took off 2 bases at V and 4 bases at J, with 13 bases between the two ends. The CDR3 runs 15 residues. CDR3 bases: TGCGCCAGCAGCTTACCGGACTACATATACAATGAGCAGTTCTTC. This codes for CASSLPDYIYNEQFF.

This clonotype was counted ten times or more. The chain has TRBV20-1 and TRBJ2-5; D is unclear. CDR3 length: 13 amino acids. Germline values: CDR1 DFQATT, CDR2 SNEGSKA (reference sequence). V lost 6 bases and J lost 3, with 14 bases in between. The CDR3 DNA follows: TGCAGTGCACCGCCCGCGTGGGAAGAGACCCAGTACTTC. Its translation is CSAPPAWEETQYF.

This rearrangement joins TRBV7-2 to TRBJ2-7; D possibly corresponds to TRBD1 (6 bases). The length of the CDR3 is 14 residues. The germline gives CDR1 SGHTA, CDR2 FQGNSA. Trimming left V 5 bases short and J 0 bases short, with 11 bases between. The CDR3 DNA reads as TGTGCCAGCAGCGCGCACAGGGACTCCTACGAGCAGTACTTC. Its protein is CASSAHRDSYEQYF.